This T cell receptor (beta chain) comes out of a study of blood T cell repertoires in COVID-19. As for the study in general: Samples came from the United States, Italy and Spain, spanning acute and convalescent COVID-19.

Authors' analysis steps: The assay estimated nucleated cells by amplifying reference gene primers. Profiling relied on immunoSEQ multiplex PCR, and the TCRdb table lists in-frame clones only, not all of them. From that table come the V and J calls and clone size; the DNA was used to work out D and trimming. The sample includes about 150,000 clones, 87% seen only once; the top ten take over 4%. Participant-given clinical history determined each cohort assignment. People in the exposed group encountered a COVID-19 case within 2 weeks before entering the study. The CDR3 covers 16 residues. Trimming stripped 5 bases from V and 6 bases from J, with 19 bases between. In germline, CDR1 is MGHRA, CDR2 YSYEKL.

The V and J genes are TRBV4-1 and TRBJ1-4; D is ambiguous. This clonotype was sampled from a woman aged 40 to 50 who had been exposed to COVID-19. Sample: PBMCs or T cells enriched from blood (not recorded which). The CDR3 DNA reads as TGCGCCAGCAGCTCGCCCTCACGGGGTCTCGATGAAAAACTGTTTTTT. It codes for CASSSPSRGLDEKLFF.